The next 26 T cell receptor beta chains were all read from a single sample in a study of blood T cell repertoires in COVID-19 (dated by TCRdb to 2019 to 2021). The library was produced with the immunoSEQ multiplex PCR assay. The table comes from immuneACCESS by way of TCRdb, which keeps in-frame sequences with V and J called. Part of the clones is missing from these tables; in studies checked, under half for an unresolved V gene and the rest for unknown reasons. The sample profile shows 250,000 to 350,000 clones; about four fifths of them were found once. The ten largest make up over 1.1% of the sample. Sequenced: peripheral blood. Source of these receptors: a human donor with COVID-19, enrolled during active disease. The donor label of this sample is uncertain.

The chain links TRBV15 to TRBJ2-7, with D possibly being TRBD2 (5 bases). There are 14 residues in the CDR3. Germline assignment: CDR1 LNHNV and CDR2 YYDKDF (reference sequence). Trimming shortened V by 3 bases and J by 4 bases, and 13 bases separated the two germline ends. CDR3 sequence: CATSRMGAAYEQYF. The CDR3 DNA is TGTGCCACCAGCAGGATGGGAGCCGCGTACGAGCAGTACTTC.

The chain combines TRBV11-2 with TRBJ2-7, with 7 bases matching TRBD2. CDR3 size: 13 residues. Looked up from germline, CDR1 is SGHAT and CDR2 is FQNNGV. After removal of 5 bases from V and 12 bases from J, the junction contained 13 bases not matched to a gene. The CDR3 DNA is TGTGCCAGCAGCCCTCCCCTGGCGGGAGAGGCGTACTTC. Its translation: CASSPPLAGEAYF.

The chain joins TRBV5-1 to TRBJ2-7; no definite D call. CDR1 is SGHRS and CDR2 is YFSETQ in the germline V gene. This CDR3 is built from 16 residues. V was clipped by 4 bases and J by 0 bases, with 17 bases between them. As DNA, the CDR3 is TGCGCCAGCAGCCCGGAACAACTGAGGAGCTCCTACGAGCAGTACTTC. Translating it yields CASSPEQLRSSYEQYF.

The chain uses TRBV5-4 and TRBJ1-2; unclear D gene. The CDR3 runs 14 residues. V was clipped by 5 bases and J by 2 bases, with 13 bases between them. The V gene's germline CDR1 is SGHNT and CDR2 YYREEE (reference sequence). CDR3 nucleotides: TGTGCCAGCAGAACCATCGGCGGGAACTATGGCTACACCTTC. Translating gives CASRTIGGNYGYTF.

V and J are TRBV11-2 and TRBJ1-6; tentative D call: TRBD1 (6 bases). CDR1 SGHAT and CDR2 FQNNGV come from the germline V gene. V was cut by 5 bases and J by 7 bases, with 15 bases left in between. The CDR3 is 15 residues long. CDR3 nucleotide sequence: TGTGCCAGCAGCGCAAACAGGGTAGAGAATTCACCCCTCCACTTT. It yields the protein CASSANRVENSPLHF.

The rearrangement links TRBV28 to TRBJ1-5; D might be TRBD1 (5 bases). Germline-derived CDR1 and CDR2 are MDHEN and SYDVKM. The ends were cut back, 6 bases at V and 4 bases at J, with 16 bases in the middle. The CDR3 spans 15 residues. The chain's CDR3 is CASSPPKGANQPQHF. The DNA for the CDR3 is TGTGCCAGCAGCCCCCCTAAAGGGGCAAATCAGCCCCAGCATTTT.

The chain employs TRBV28 and TRBJ2-2, with TRBD2 as a possible D gene (6 bases). Germline CDR1 and CDR2: MDHEN and SYDVKM. There are 16 residues in the CDR3. V was clipped by 10 bases and J by 0 bases, with 18 bases between them. The CDR3 is CAIGEAGTANTGELFF. The CDR3 DNA sequence: TGTGCCATTGGGGAGGCCGGGACGGCGAACACCGGGGAGCTGTTTTTT. Filled out from reference TRBV28 and TRBJ2-2, the complete variable domain reads DVKVTQSSRYLVKRTGEKVFLECVQDMDHENMFWYRQDPGLGLRLIYFSYDVKMKEKGDIPEGYSVSREKKERFSLILESASTNQTSMYLCAIGEAGTANTGELFFGEGSRLTVL.

The J gene is TRBJ1-1, the V gene TRBV10-3; maybe TRBD1 (6 bases). The CDR3 length is 13 residues. V dropped 10 bases and J dropped 0 bases, with 12 bases sitting between them. Germline V lookup: CDR1 ENHRY, CDR2 SYGVKD. The CDR3 DNA reads as TGTGCCAGCCGACAGGAGTTGAACACTGAAGCTTTCTTT. This translates into CASRQELNTEAFF.

The V and J genes are TRBV9 and TRBJ2-1, with TRBD2 matching over 8 bases. Per germline, CDR1 SGDLS and CDR2 YYNGEE. There are 17 residues in the CDR3. V shed 0 bases, J shed 6 bases, and the junction held 11 bases outside the gene matches. The CDR3 region has the DNA TGTGCCAGCAGCGTAGCTGGGACTAGTGGATTTTTCAATGAGCAGTTCTTC. This gives the protein CASSVAGTSGFFNEQFF.

This chain links TRBV5-1 with TRBJ1-1, with 9 positions matching TRBD1. The CDR3 length is 18 residues. Germline V CDR1 and CDR2: SGHRS, YFSETQ. The trim removed 1 base at V and 1 base at J, leaving 11 bases unmatched. The CDR3 protein is CASSLTRDRAPRNTEAFF. In nucleotides, the CDR3 is TGCGCCAGCAGCTTGACCCGGGACAGGGCCCCGAGGAACACTGAAGCTTTCTTT.

In the case of this clone: Compared with germline, one end of the junction differs, possibly owing to a read error. This chain uses TRBV6-5 with TRBJ1-2; TRBD1 is a possible D gene (5 bases). The germline CDR1 and CDR2 sequences are MNHEY and SVGAGI. The CDR3 sequence is 13 residues long. The CDR3 DNA reads as TGTGCCAGCATCATCGGGGGGGAGGGTAGTTGTTCCTTC. Its protein is CASIIGGEGSCSF.

The chain carries TRBV18 and TRBJ2-1; TRBD1 is a possible D gene (5 bases). The germline V and J ends were trimmed by 2 bases and 5 bases, with 16 bases remaining between them. This CDR3 spans 16 amino acids. In germline, CDR1 is KGHSH, CDR2 LQKENI. The CDR3 protein is CASSPRGFNTDNEQFF. For the CDR3, the DNA is TGTGCCAGCTCACCAAGGGGATTCAACACGGACAATGAGCAGTTCTTC. The full variable domain, completed using reference TRBV18 and TRBJ2-1, is NAGVMQNPRHLVRRRGQEARLRCSPMKGHSHVYWYRQLPEEGLKFMVYLQKENIIDESGMPKERFSAEFPKEGPSILRIQQVVRGDSAAYFCASSPRGFNTDNEQFFGPGTRLTVL.

The chain recombines TRBV10-3 with TRBJ2-1; the D gene is possibly TRBD1 (5 bases). The germline gives CDR1 ENHRY, CDR2 SYGVKD. The CDR3 is made up of 14 amino acids. The V end lost 3 bases, the J end lost 2 bases, and 8 bases lay between the germline ends. The CDR3 sequence is CAISEQEPYNEQFF. Here the CDR3 DNA reads TGTGCCATCAGTGAACAGGAACCCTACAATGAGCAGTTCTTC.

The V gene is TRBV10-3, the J gene TRBJ2-1, with 11 bases identical to TRBD2. CDR1 is ENHRY, CDR2 SYGVKD, per germline. With 0 bases clipped from V and 5 bases from J, the junction kept 0 bases outside the gene matches. The CDR3 sequence is 15 residues long. The CDR3: CAISESGLADNEQFF. For the CDR3, the DNA is TGTGCCATCAGTGAGTCGGGACTAGCGGACAATGAGCAGTTCTTC.

The chain is built from TRBV27 and TRBJ1-4; no definite D call. V lost 7 bases and J 2 bases, leaving 11 bases between the germline ends. In germline, CDR1 is MNHEY, CDR2 SMNVEV (reference sequence). The CDR3 totals 14 residues. CDR3 amino acids: CASTTAGTNEKLFF. DNA for the CDR3: TGTGCCAGCACCACTGCGGGGACTAATGAAAAACTGTTTTTT.

This chain uses TRBV20-1 with TRBJ2-3; D call uncertain. Trimming left V 3 bases short and J 4 bases short, with 8 bases between. CDR1 DFQATT and CDR2 SNEGSKA come from the germline V gene (reference sequence). The CDR3 extends over 12 amino acids. This CDR3 is CSASRVADTQYF. The CDR3 coding sequence is TGCAGTGCTAGTCGCGTCGCAGATACGCAGTATTTT.

The V and J genes are TRBV27 and TRBJ2-4; possible D gene TRBD1, 5 bases. This CDR3 is built from 17 residues. CDR1 and CDR2 from the germline V gene are MNHEY and SMNVEV (reference sequence). Trimming left V 4 bases short and J 0 bases short, with 16 bases between. The CDR3 DNA follows: TGTGCCAGCAGTTCCGCCCGGTCAGGGCTAGCCAAAAACATTCAGTACTTC. Its translation is CASSSARSGLAKNIQYF.

As concerns this clone: The germline gene is not matched at one end of the junction; a read error may be the cause. The V call is TRBV7-3, the J call TRBJ2-7, with D perhaps matching TRBD1 (7 bases). The CDR3 loop spans 15 amino acids. Germline V lookup: CDR1 SGHTA, CDR2 FQGTGA. CDR3: CSSSSEAGQTYEQYF. The CDR3 nucleotides are TGTTCCAGCAGTTCCGAGGCGGGACAGACCTACGAGCAGTACTTC.

V is TRBV27 and J is TRBJ2-3; D remains unclear. CDR1 MNHEY and CDR2 SMNVEV come from the germline V gene (reference sequence). This CDR3 spans 13 amino acids. V dropped 0 bases and J dropped 2 bases, with 3 bases sitting between them. The CDR3, as DNA: TGTGCCAGCAGTTTATCGTACACAGATACGCAGTATTTT. Translating it yields CASSLSYTDTQYF.

The chain uses TRBV30 and TRBJ2-1, with 9 bases identical to TRBD2. The CDR3 is made up of 13 amino acids. Germline trimming cut 0 bases from V and 7 bases from J; bases unmatched to any gene: 1. Germline V gene data show CDR1 as GTSNPN and CDR2 as SVGIG (reference sequence). This CDR3 is CAWSVTSGNEQFF. CDR3 sequence (DNA): TGTGCCTGGAGTGTAACTAGCGGGAATGAGCAGTTCTTC. Filled out from reference TRBV30 and TRBJ2-1, the complete variable domain reads SQTIHQWPATLVQPVGSPLSLECTVEGTSNPNLYWYRQAAGRGLQLLFYSVGIGQISSEVPQNLSASRPQDRQFILSSKKLLLSDSGFYLCAWSVTSGNEQFFGPGTRLTVL.

The genes are TRBV7-9 and TRBJ2-7; TRBD2 aligns across 10 bases. This CDR3 is built from 15 residues. CDR1 is SEHNR and CDR2 is FQNEAQ in the germline V gene (reference sequence). With 1 base clipped from V and 5 bases from J, the junction kept 5 bases outside the gene matches. The CDR3, as DNA: TGTGCCAGCAGCTTAGGGCTAGCGGGAGTTCACGAGCAGTACTTC. Translation: CASSLGLAGVHEQYF.

J is TRBJ2-5 and V is TRBV5-6; perhaps TRBD1 as D (5 bases). This CDR3 has 13 residues. Trimming pared 2 bases from V and 5 bases from J, leaving 10 bases between. CDR1 is SGHDT and CDR2 is YYEEEE in the germline V gene. CDR3 loop: CASSFTGGETQYF. The DNA of the CDR3 is TGTGCCAGCAGCTTCACAGGTGGGGAGACCCAGTACTTC. Complete variable domain (other parts from reference TRBV5-6 and TRBJ2-5): DAGVTQSPTHLIKTRGQQVTLRCSPKSGHDTVSWYQQALGQGPQFIFQYYEEEERQRGNFPDRFSGHQFPNYSSELNVNALLLGDSALYLCASSFTGGETQYFGPGTRLLVL.

This clone appeared a few times. CDR3 residues: CASSVGRGNIQYF. In DNA, the CDR3 is TGCGCCAGCAGTGTCGGCAGGGGGAACATTCAGTACTTC. The gene calls are TRBV10-1 and TRBJ2-4; TRBD1 aligns across 7 bases. This CDR3 comprises 13 residues. Germline CDR1 and CDR2: WNHNN and SYGVQD (reference sequence). V shed 4 bases, J shed 7 bases, and the junction held 4 bases outside the gene matches.

J is TRBJ2-3 and V is TRBV28; TRBD1 matches at 7 bases. Germline V CDR1 and CDR2: MDHEN, SYDVKM. The CDR3 loop spans 15 amino acids. Germline trimming cut 5 bases from V and 2 bases from J; bases unmatched to any gene: 7. CDR3 in DNA: TGTGCCAGCAGTCAAGCCAGGGGGACCACAGATACGCAGTATTTT. Protein sequence: CASSQARGTTDTQYF.

The rearrangement links TRBV5-4 to TRBJ1-4, with D perhaps matching TRBD1 (5 bases). This CDR3 comprises 15 residues. Germline V CDR1 and CDR2: SGHNT, YYREEE (reference sequence). Trimming left V 0 bases short and J 7 bases short, with 13 bases between. CDR3 coding DNA: TGTGCCAGCAGCTTGGGTGGAGGGACGGGTGAAAAACTGTTTTTT. It is translated as CASSLGGGTGEKLFF.

The CDR3 DNA sequence: TGTGCCAGCCAGGGGGGAATTAATGAAAAACTGTTTTTT. Protein product: CASQGGINEKLFF. The chain couples TRBV27 to TRBJ1-4; 7 bases line up with TRBD1. Germline loops: CDR1 MNHEY, CDR2 SMNVEV (reference sequence). The CDR3 is made up of 13 amino acids. V lost 8 bases to trimming and J lost 4 bases; unmatched junction nucleotides: 4.